This is a list of T cell receptor beta chains from one sample in a study of blood T cells in healthy people across ages. TCRdb re-analysed the 5' RACE reads in MiXCR, keeping a single row per CDR3 protein. The repertoire holds 1.8 million or so distinct CDR3 sequences, with roughly 43% as singletons. Sequencing used blood. The receptors shown here come from a human donor in good health. Both conserved end residues are part of each CDR3. D genes are given only for firm matches. Clone size is stated in some rows and not others, as once, few, many or a class when expanded.

CDR3aa	CDR3nt	abundance	v_gene	j_gene	d_gene
CASSTGGAYNKQFF	TGTGCCAGCTCAACCGGGGGGGCCTACAATAAGCAGTTCTTC	few	TRBV4-2	TRBJ2-1	TRBD2
CASSLQSYNEQFF	TGTGCCAGCAGCCTACAGAGTTACAATGAGCAGTTCTTC	many	TRBV7-6	TRBJ2-1	.
CASSWATSGYEQYF	TGTGCCAGCAGCTGGGCGACTAGCGGGTACGAGCAGTACTTC	.	TRBV7-9	TRBJ2-7	TRBD2
CASSETVRETQYF	TGTGCCAGCAGTGAGACGGTCCGTGAGACCCAGTACTTC	few	TRBV6-1	TRBJ2-5	.
CASSLVSRAYGYTF	TGTGCCAGCAGCTTAGTCTCCAGGGCCTATGGCTACACCTTC	.	TRBV7-2	TRBJ1-2	.
CASSYATGTNEKLFF	TGTGCCAGCAGTTACGCGACAGGGACTAATGAAAAACTGTTTTTT	.	TRBV6-6	TRBJ1-4	TRBD1
CASCQQFGTTQETQYF	TGTGCCAGCTGCCAACAGTTTGGAACTACCCAAGAGACCCAGTACTTC	once	TRBV3-1	TRBJ2-5	.
CASSLQGSPSTDTQYF	TGTGCCAGCAGCTTGCAGGGGTCCCCTAGCACAGATACGCAGTATTTT	.	TRBV7-2	TRBJ2-3	.
CASRGVGPYGYTF	TGCGCCAGCCGGGGGGTGGGTCCCTATGGCTACACCTTC	.	TRBV10-2	TRBJ1-2	.
CSAPVGGRDTEAFF	TGCAGTGCTCCCGTGGGAGGGAGGGACACTGAAGCTTTCTTT	few	TRBV20-1	TRBJ1-1	.
CASSPHPGDQPQHF	TGCGCCAGCAGCCCGCACCCAGGAGATCAGCCCCAGCATTTT	once	TRBV4-1	TRBJ1-5	.
CASIPISGEGDTQYF	TGTGCCAGCATCCCAATAAGCGGGGAGGGAGATACGCAGTATTTT	once	TRBV28	TRBJ2-3	TRBD2
CASSYGAYNSPLHF	TGTGCCAGCAGCTACGGGGCCTATAATTCACCCCTCCACTTT	.	TRBV7-3	TRBJ1-6	.
CASSQLGGTDTQYF	TGTGCCAGCAGTCAGCTAGGGGGCACAGATACGCAGTATTTT	few	TRBV7-3	TRBJ2-3	.
CATSRGGTGVHYGYTF	TGTGCCACCAGCAGAGGAGGGACCGGGGTTCACTATGGCTACACCTTC	few	TRBV15	TRBJ1-2	.
CASSSANTDTQYF	TGTGCCAGCAGTTCAGCGAACACAGATACGCAGTATTTT	few	TRBV6-2/TRBV6-3	TRBJ2-3	.
CASGGITNEKLFF	TGTGCCAGCGGGGGCATAACTAATGAAAAACTGTTTTTT	.	TRBV6-6	TRBJ1-4	.
CASSSPGSGNTIYF	TGCGCCAGCAGCTCTCCAGGTTCTGGAAACACCATATATTTT	many	TRBV5-1	TRBJ1-3	.
CASSRDRGTVNEQFF	TGTGCCAGCAGCCGTGACAGGGGTACGGTTAATGAGCAGTTCTTC	few	TRBV6-6	TRBJ2-1	TRBD1
CSAQTLDRGQPQHF	TGCAGTGCTCAAACCCTCGACCGGGGACAGCCCCAGCATTTT	.	TRBV20-1	TRBJ1-5	.
CASSQTLLGSEAFF	TGCGCCAGCAGCCAAACCCTGCTTGGATCTGAAGCTTTCTTT	.	TRBV4-1	TRBJ1-1	.
CASSQDPGESYEQYF	TGTGCCAGCAGCCAAGACCCTGGCGAGTCCTACGAGCAGTACTTC	.	TRBV3-1	TRBJ2-7	.
CASSQDASGGPQETQYF	TGTGCCAGCAGCCAAGATGCTAGCGGGGGGCCCCAAGAGACCCAGTACTTC	.	TRBV4-2	TRBJ2-5	TRBD2
CAGSVAPQETQYF	TGTGCCGGCAGCGTAGCTCCTCAAGAGACCCAGTACTTC	.	TRBV9	TRBJ2-5	.
CAISEGRGGPTEAFF	TGTGCCATCAGTGAAGGTCGGGGGGGTCCCACTGAAGCTTTCTTT	few	TRBV10-3	TRBJ1-1	.
CASSSQIEGSYGYTF	TGTGCCAGCAGCTCACAGATTGAGGGATCTTATGGCTACACCTTC	few	TRBV7-9	TRBJ1-2	.
CASSQRVFNSPLHF	TGCGCCAGCAGCCAGAGGGTCTTTAATTCACCCCTCCACTTT	.	TRBV4-3	TRBJ1-6	.
CSVEELSTDTQYF	TGCAGCGTTGAAGAACTTAGCACAGATACGCAGTATTTT	.	TRBV29-1	TRBJ2-3	.
CSVEDRRTGSWEQYF	TGCAGCGTTGAAGATCGTAGGACAGGGAGTTGGGAGCAGTACTTC	many	TRBV29-1	TRBJ2-7	TRBD1
CASSRLQGGNEKLFF	TGCGCCAGCAGCCGGCTACAGGGAGGGAATGAAAAACTGTTTTTT	.	TRBV4-3	TRBJ1-4	.
CASSQRGGADHEQFF	TGTGCCAGCAGCCAACGCGGGGGGGCCGACCATGAGCAGTTCTTC	few	TRBV4-2	TRBJ2-1	TRBD2
CASSLANWGEQYF	TGTGCCAGCAGTTTAGCCAACTGGGGGGAGCAGTACTTC	few	TRBV27	TRBJ2-4	.
CASSTKNEQFF	TGTGCCAGCAGTACCAAAAATGAGCAGTTCTTC	.	TRBV6-2/TRBV6-3	TRBJ2-1	.
CASTKGASGANVLTF	TGTGCCAGCACCAAGGGGGCCTCTGGGGCCAACGTCCTGACTTTC	many	TRBV12-3/TRBV12-4	TRBJ2-6	TRBD1
CASSLGGRGASETQYF	TGCGCCAGCAGCTTAGGAGGGAGGGGGGCATCGGAGACCCAGTACTTC	.	TRBV5-1	TRBJ2-5	.
CASSGQGQGNTIYF	TGTGCCAGCAGCGGACAGGGGCAAGGAAACACCATATATTTT	.	TRBV12-3/TRBV12-4	TRBJ1-3	TRBD1
CASSALTGLTGYTF	TGTGCCAGCAGCGCCCTGACAGGTTTAACTGGCTACACCTTC	.	TRBV9	TRBJ1-2	.
CASTLGTGREQYF	TGTGCCAGCACCCTGGGGACAGGAAGGGAGCAGTACTTC	.	TRBV7-2	TRBJ2-4	TRBD1
CASSWGDSDSGANVLTF	TGCGCCAGCAGCTGGGGGGACAGCGACTCTGGGGCCAACGTCCTGACTTTC	few	TRBV5-1	TRBJ2-6	.
CASSLVPISREWSHYGYTF	TGTGCCAGCAGCTTAGTCCCGATTTCTAGGGAGTGGTCTCACTATGGCTACACCTTC	.	TRBV7-2	TRBJ1-2	.
CASSLRLAGKNEQFF	TGTGCCAGCAGCTTACGGCTAGCGGGTAAAAATGAGCAGTTCTTC	.	TRBV7-3	TRBJ2-1	TRBD2
CSGGNNYGYTF	TGCAGTGGGGGAAACAACTATGGCTACACCTTC	few	TRBV20-1	TRBJ1-2	.
CASSLTPDSALTNEQFF	TGTGCCAGCAGCCTCACCCCGGATAGCGCATTGACCAATGAGCAGTTCTTC	.	TRBV4-2	TRBJ2-1	.
CSARAREDIQYF	TGCAGTGCTAGAGCTCGGGAGGACATTCAGTACTTC	.	TRBV20-1	TRBJ2-4	TRBD2
CSASPQYAGYTF	TGCAGTGCTAGTCCCCAGTATGCTGGCTACACCTTC	.	TRBV20-1	TRBJ1-2	.
CASSVAGNTQYF	TGTGCCAGCAGCGTAGCTGGGAATACGCAGTATTTT	few	TRBV9	TRBJ2-3	.
CATSTSGGAGGSTDTQYF	TGTGCCACCAGTACTAGCGGGGGGGCAGGTGGTAGCACAGATACGCAGTATTTT	.	TRBV15	TRBJ2-3	TRBD2
CSAGRDRISGANVLTF	TGCAGTGCTGGTCGGGACAGGATCTCTGGGGCCAACGTCCTGACTTTC	once	TRBV20-1	TRBJ2-6	TRBD1
CSVRLQGRTEAFF	TGCAGCGTCCGACTCCAGGGTCGGACTGAAGCTTTCTTT	few	TRBV29-1	TRBJ1-1	.
CASGLGGEDTQYF	TGTGCTAGTGGTTTAGGGGGGGAAGATACGCAGTATTTT	.	TRBV12-5	TRBJ2-3	.
CASREGRGSSRHNEKLFF	TGCGCCAGCAGAGAGGGTAGGGGCTCGAGTCGTCATAATGAAAAACTGTTTTTT	.	TRBV5-1	TRBJ1-4	.
CASSYSLRSSETQYF	TGTGCCAGCAGTTACTCTCTTCGATCTTCAGAGACCCAGTACTTC	few	TRBV6-6	TRBJ2-5	.
CASRRQGGDGYTF	TGTGCCAGCAGACGACAGGGTGGCGATGGCTACACCTTC	few	TRBV5-6	TRBJ1-2	TRBD1
CASSPGPLTVYGYTF	TGTGCCAGCAGCCCCGGCCCGTTGACAGTCTATGGCTACACCTTC	.	TRBV27	TRBJ1-2	.
CASSQDYGNGANVLTF	TGTGCCAGCAGCCAAGACTATGGGAATGGGGCCAACGTCCTGACTTTC	.	TRBV3-1	TRBJ2-6	.